This TCR beta chain was found in a study of blood T cell repertoires in COVID-19. Study background: The United States, Italy and Spain were the sources of the acute and convalescent COVID-19 samples. Sources were T cells, B-cell-depleted T cells, or PBMCs; the material itself was cDNA or gDNA.

With V trimmed by 3 bases and J by 2 bases, 10 bases remained unmatched. The CDR3 contains 18 residues. Germline V CDR1 and CDR2: SGDLS, YYNGEE. This table comes from immunoSEQ multiplex PCR, and its TCRdb copy is limited to in-frame clones, with some not included. This table has about 380,000 clones, around nine tenths appearing once. This study enrolled people aged 18 to 89 from approximately 25 US geographic areas. This TCR derives from a young woman who had recovered from COVID-19. The J gene is TRBJ2-3, the V gene TRBV9; TRBD2 agrees at 12 bases. Specimen: PBMCs or T cells enriched from blood (not recorded which). The CDR3 DNA is TGTGCCAGCAGCGCTAGCGGGGGGGCCCAAACCGACACAGATACGCAGTATTTT. It translates to CASSASGGAQTDTDTQYF.